This T cell receptor (beta chain) was sequenced for a study of blood T cell repertoires in COVID-19. Across the study: Some COVID-19 samples were acute and others convalescent; all came from the United States, Italy and Spain.

Notes on this clone: Sequence at one end of the junction differs from germline and may be a read error.

Only in-frame clones appear in the TCRdb table, and some are missing; sequencing was by immunoSEQ multiplex PCR. The sample consists of 100,000 to 150,000 clones, roughly 90% of them appearing once. Per germline, CDR1 LNHNV and CDR2 YYDKDF (reference sequence). This CDR3 spans 15 amino acids. While infection was still active, Seattle patients were enrolled and then followed longitudinally. The V call is TRBV15, the J call TRBJ2-5; 8 positions agree with TRBD2. Sample: peripheral blood. The clonotype comes from a woman between 55 and 75 years old with COVID-19, enrolled during active disease. The DNA for the CDR3 is TGTGCCACCAGCCGAAGGTGGACGGGGGGGGAAACCGTCCACTTC. Translation gives CATSRRWTGGETVHF.